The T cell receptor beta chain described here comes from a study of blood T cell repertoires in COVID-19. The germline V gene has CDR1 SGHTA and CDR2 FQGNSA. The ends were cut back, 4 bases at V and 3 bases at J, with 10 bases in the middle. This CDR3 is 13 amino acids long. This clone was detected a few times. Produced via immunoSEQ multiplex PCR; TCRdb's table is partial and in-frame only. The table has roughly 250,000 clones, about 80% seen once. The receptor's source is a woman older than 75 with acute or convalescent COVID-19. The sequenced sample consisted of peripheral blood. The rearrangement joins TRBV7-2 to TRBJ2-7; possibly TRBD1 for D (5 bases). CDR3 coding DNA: TGTGCCAGCAGCTCACGACAGAACTACGAGCAGTACTTC. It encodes CASSSRQNYEQYF.